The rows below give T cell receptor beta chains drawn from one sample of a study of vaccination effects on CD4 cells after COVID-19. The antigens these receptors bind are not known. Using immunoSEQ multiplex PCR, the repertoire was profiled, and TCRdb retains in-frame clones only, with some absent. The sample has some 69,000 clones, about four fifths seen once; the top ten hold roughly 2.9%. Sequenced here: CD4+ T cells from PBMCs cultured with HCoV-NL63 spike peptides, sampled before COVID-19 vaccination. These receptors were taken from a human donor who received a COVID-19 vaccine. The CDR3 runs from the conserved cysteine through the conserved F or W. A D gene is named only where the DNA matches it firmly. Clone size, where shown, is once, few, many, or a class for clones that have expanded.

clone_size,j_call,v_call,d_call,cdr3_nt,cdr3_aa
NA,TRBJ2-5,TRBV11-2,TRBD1,TGTGCCAGCAGAATCCCGGGACAGGGGAAACAAGAGACCCAGTACTTC,CASRIPGQGKQETQYF
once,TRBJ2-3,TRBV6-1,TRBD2,TGTGCCAGCAGTGAAGCGGGATCCCGGGGGGGCCTGGTAGATACGCAGTATTTT,CASSEAGSRGGLVDTQYF
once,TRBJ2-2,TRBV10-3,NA,TGTGCCATCAGTGAACGAGAAACCGGGGAGCTGTTTTTT,CAISERETGELFF
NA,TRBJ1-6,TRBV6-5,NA,TGTGCCAGCGGAAGGGAGAGGAATTCACCCCTCCACTTT,CASGRERNSPLHF
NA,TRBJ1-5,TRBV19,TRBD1,TGTGCCAGTAGTGGGGACAGGGCCCTTAGGACACCCCAGCCCCAGCATTTT,CASSGDRALRTPQPQHF
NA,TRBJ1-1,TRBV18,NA,TGTGCCAGCTCACCATCGACGTCCCAGCGTGAAGCTTTCTTT,CASSPSTSQREAFF
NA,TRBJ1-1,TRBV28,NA,TGTGCCAGCCTACGGACGGGGGGGGCCCCTGAAGCTTTCTTT,CASLRTGGAPEAFF
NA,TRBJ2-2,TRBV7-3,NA,TGTGCCAGCAGCTTCGCGAGGGGGGCTAACACCGGGGAGCTGTTTTTT,CASSFARGANTGELFF
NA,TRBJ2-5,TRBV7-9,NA,TGTGCCAGCAGCTTAGAGGGTGGGGAGACCCAGTACTTC,CASSLEGGETQYF
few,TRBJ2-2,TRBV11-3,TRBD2,TGTGCCAGCAGACTTACTAGCGGGGTGGCCGGGGAGCTGTTTTTT,CASRLTSGVAGELFF
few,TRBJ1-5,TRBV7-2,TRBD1,TGTGCCAGCAGCCAGCGACAGGGCCAGCCCCAGCATTTT,CASSQRQGQPQHF
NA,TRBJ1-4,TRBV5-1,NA,TGCGCCAGCAGCTTCAATGAAAAACTGTTTTTT,CASSFNEKLFF
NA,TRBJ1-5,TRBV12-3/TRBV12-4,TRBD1,TGTGCCAGCAGGACCGGGACAGGGCCGAAGTACTTT,CASRTGTGPKYF
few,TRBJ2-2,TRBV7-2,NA,TGTGCCAGCAGCTTAATGGGTATCTTGAACACCGGGGAGCTGTTTTTT,CASSLMGILNTGELFF
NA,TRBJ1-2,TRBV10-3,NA,TGTGCCATCAGTGCCGGGACATATTATGGCTACACCTTC,CAISAGTYYGYTF
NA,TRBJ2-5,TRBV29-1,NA,TGCAGCGTTGCCGGGACCCCCGAGGTCGGGGAGACCCAGTACTTC,CSVAGTPEVGETQYF
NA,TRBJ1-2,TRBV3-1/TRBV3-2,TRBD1,TGTGCCAGCAGCCTTAGGACAGGACGGAATGGCTACACCTTC,CASSLRTGRNGYTF
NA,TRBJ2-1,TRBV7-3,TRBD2,TGTGCCAGCAGCTCCCAATTGACTAGCAGAGAGCAGTTCTTC,CASSSQLTSREQFF
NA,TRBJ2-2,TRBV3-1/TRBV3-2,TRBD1,TGTGCCAGCAGCCAACACAGGGGACCGGACACCGGGGAGCTGTTTTTT,CASSQHRGPDTGELFF
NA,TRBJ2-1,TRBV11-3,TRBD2,TGTGCCAGCAGCCGCGGGGGGACTTTGGACAATGAGCAGTTCTTC,CASSRGGTLDNEQFF
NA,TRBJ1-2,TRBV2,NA,TGTGCCAGCAGTCCGTTGGACTATGGCTACACCTTC,CASSPLDYGYTF
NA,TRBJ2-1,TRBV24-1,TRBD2,TGTGCCACCAGTTCGGGGGGGACGACCTACAATGAGCAGTTCTTC,CATSSGGTTYNEQFF
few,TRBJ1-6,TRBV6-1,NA,TGTGCCAGCAGTGAAGCGGCCGTCCTCCACTTT,CASSEAAVLHF
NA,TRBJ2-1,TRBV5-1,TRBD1,TGCGCCAGCAGCTTGTCAGGGGGTGGCTACTACAATGAGCAGTTCTTC,CASSLSGGGYYNEQFF